This T cell receptor beta chain was recorded in a study of beta chain features in type 1 diabetes. Purity (above 98%) was reached by all sorted populations. Expressed TCRB transcripts were sequenced, since all the RNA that had been isolated was reverse transcribed. Some clones are missing from TCRdb's copy, which holds only in-frame ones; the method was immunoSEQ multiplex PCR. The table has under 130,000 clones, under 30% seen once. A word on this clone: No antigen is known for it.

The germline V gene has CDR1 MGHRA and CDR2 YSYEKL. Trimming took 3 bases from V and 2 from J; bases not matched to a gene: 0. The CDR3 sequence is 13 residues long. Study observations and caveats: Moderately but significantly shorter TCRB CDR3s were found in Type 1 diabetes patients in all four CD4+ subsets.

The chain links TRBV4-1 to TRBJ1-2, with 7 nucleotides matching TRBD1. Sample: central memory CD4+ T cells from blood. The TCR originated in a woman between 18 and 29 years old with type 1 diabetes. The CDR3 region has the DNA TGCGCCAGCAGCCAGACAGGGAACTATGGCTACACCTTC. Amino acids: CASSQTGNYGYTF.